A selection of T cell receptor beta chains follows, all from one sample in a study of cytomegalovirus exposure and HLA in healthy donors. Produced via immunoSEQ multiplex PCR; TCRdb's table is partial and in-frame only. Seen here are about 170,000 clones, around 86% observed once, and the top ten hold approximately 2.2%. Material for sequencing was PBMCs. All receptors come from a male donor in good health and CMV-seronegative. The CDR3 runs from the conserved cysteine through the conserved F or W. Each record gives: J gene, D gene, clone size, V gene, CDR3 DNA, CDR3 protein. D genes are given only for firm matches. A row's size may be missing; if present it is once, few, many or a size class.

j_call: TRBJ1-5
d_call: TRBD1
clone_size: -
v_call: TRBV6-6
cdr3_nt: TGTGCCAGCAGCCCCCGACAGGGAGAGCAGCCCCAGCATTTT
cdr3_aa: CASSPRQGEQPQHF

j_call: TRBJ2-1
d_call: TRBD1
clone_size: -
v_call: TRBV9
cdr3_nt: TGTGCCAGCAGCGTGAGGGACAGGTTCGTCGATAAGTTCTTC
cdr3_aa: CASSVRDRFVDKFF

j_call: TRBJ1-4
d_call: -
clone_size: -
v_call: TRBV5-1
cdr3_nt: TGCGCCAGCAGCTTGGTGGCCGGGGGTGCAACTAATGAAAAACTGTTTTTT
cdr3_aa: CASSLVAGGATNEKLFF

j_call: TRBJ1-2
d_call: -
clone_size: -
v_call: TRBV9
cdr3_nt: TGTGCCAGCAGCCCTCGATCAGACGGGTTAGGCGGCTACACCTTC
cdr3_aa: CASSPRSDGLGGYTF

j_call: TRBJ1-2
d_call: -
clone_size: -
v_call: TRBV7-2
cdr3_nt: TGTGCCAGCAGCGGCCGAATACGATCGAGGGGCTACACCTTC
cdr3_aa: CASSGRIRSRGYTF

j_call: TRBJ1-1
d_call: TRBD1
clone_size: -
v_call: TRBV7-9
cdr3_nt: TGTGCCAGCAGCCTAAGGACAGGGGTTACAGGGTCTGAAGCTTTCTTT
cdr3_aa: CASSLRTGVTGSEAFF

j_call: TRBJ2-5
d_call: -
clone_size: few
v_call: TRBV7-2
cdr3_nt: TGTGCCAGCAGCTTAGCGAGTTCCACGCAAGAGACCCAGTACTTC
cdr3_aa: CASSLASSTQETQYF

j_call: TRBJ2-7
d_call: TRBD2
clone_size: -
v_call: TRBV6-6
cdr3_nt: TGTGCCAGCAGTTACGCGGGGGGGGGCTACGAGCAGTACTTC
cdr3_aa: CASSYAGGGYEQYF

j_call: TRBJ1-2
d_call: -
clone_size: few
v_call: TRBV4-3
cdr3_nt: TGCGCCAGCAGCCAAGAAATGCGGGTTGGCTACACCTTC
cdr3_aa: CASSQEMRVGYTF

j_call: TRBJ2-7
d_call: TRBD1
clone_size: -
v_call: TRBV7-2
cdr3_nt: TGTGCCAGCAGCCTAGGACAGGGCCTGGGTATGTACGAGCAGTACTTC
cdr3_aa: CASSLGQGLGMYEQYF

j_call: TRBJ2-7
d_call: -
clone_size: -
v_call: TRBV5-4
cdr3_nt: TGTGCCAGCAGCCGGGACAATAGCCACGAGCAGTACTTC
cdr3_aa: CASSRDNSHEQYF

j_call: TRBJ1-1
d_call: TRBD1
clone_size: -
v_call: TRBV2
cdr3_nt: TGTGCCAGCACCGGAGGATACAGGGGCACTGAAGCTTTCTTT
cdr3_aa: CASTGGYRGTEAFF

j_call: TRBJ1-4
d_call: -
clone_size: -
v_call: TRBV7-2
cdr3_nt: TGTGCCAGCAGCCCAGACGGGTTGCCAACTAACGAAAAACTGTTTTTT
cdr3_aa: CASSPDGLPTNEKLFF

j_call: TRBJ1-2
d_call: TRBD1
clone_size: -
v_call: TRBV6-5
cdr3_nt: TGTGCCAGCAGTTACCGGACAGGCGGGTATGGCTACACCTTC
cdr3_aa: CASSYRTGGYGYTF

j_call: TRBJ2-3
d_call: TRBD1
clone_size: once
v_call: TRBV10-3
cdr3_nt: TGTGCCATCAGTGAGACGGGACAGATCACAGATACGCAGTATTTT
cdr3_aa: CAISETGQITDTQYF

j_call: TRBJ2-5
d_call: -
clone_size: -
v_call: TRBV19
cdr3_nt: TGTGCCAGTAGGAGGATCGGGGAGACCCAGTACTTC
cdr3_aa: CASRRIGETQYF

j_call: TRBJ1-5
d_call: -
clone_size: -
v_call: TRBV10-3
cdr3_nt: TGTGCCATCAGTGAGTCCTTCAGCGGTTTTGGCAATCAGCCCCAGCATTTT
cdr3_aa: CAISESFSGFGNQPQHF

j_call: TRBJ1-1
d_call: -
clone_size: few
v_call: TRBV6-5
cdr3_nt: TGTGCCAGCAGTTACCGGAGAAACACTGAAGCTTTCTTT
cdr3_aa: CASSYRRNTEAFF

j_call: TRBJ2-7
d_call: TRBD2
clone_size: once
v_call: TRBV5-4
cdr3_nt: TGTGCCAGCGGGACTTGGCTAGCGGGGAACGAGCAGTACTTC
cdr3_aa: CASGTWLAGNEQYF

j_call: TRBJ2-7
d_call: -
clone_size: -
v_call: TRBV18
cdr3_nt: TGTGCCAGCTCACCACGACAGTCCACCTACGAGCAGTACTTC
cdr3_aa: CASSPRQSTYEQYF

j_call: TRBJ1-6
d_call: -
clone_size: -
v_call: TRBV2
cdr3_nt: TGTGCCAGCAGTCTTCAGGGGTCGGGTTCACCCCTCCACTTT
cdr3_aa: CASSLQGSGSPLHF

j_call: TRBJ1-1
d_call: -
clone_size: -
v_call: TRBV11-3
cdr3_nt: TGTGCCAGCAGCTTAAGCGGTGGACCTGAAGCTTTCTTT
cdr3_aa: CASSLSGGPEAFF

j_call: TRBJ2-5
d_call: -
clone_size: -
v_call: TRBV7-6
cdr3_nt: TGTGCCAGCAGCGCCGGAATTGGGCCGATGGAGACCCAGTACTTC
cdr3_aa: CASSAGIGPMETQYF

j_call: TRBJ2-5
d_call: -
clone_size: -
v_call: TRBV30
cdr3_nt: TGTGCCTGGAGTGTACAAGGAGCCCAAGAGACCCAGTACTTC
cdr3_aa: CAWSVQGAQETQYF

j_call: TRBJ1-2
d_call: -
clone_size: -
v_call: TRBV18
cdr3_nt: TGTGCCAGCTCACCCTCTTTGCCAGGGGTTTATGGCTACACCTTC
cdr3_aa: CASSPSLPGVYGYTF